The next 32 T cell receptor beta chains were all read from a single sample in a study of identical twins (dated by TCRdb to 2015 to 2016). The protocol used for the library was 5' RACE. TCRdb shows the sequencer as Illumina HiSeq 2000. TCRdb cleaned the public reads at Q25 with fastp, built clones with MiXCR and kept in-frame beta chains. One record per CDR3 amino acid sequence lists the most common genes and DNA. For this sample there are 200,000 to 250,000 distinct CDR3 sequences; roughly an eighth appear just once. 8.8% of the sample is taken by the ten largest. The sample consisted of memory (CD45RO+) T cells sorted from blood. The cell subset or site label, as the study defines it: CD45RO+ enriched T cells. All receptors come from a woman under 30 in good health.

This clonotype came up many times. CDR3 sequence (DNA): TGCAGTGCTAGGGCCGACAGGAATTACGAGCAGTACTTC. Translated, it gives CSARADRNYEQYF. The V call is TRBV20-1, the J call TRBJ2-7; possibly TRBD1 for D (6 bases). CDR3 length: 13 amino acids. Germline V lookup: CDR1 DFQATT, CDR2 SNEGSKA (reference sequence). Trimming pared 3 bases from V and 4 bases from J, leaving 13 bases between.

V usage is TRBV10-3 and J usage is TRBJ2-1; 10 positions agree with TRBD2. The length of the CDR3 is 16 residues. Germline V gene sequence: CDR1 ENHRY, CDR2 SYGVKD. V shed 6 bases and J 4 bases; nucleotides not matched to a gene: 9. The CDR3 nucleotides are TGTGCCATCAGCTTACGGACTAGCGGACTTTACAATGAGCAGTTCTTC. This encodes CAISLRTSGLYNEQFF.

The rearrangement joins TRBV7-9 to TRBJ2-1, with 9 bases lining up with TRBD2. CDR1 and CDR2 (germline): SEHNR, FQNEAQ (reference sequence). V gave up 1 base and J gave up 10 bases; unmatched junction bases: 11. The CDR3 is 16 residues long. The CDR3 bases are TGTGCCAGCAGCTTAGGGGGCGGGAGGGCCTTACGGGAGCAGTTCTTC. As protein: CASSLGGGRALREQFF. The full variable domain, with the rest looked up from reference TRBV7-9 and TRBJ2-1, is DTGVSQNPRHKITKRGQNVTFRCDPISEHNRLYWYRQTLGQGPEFLTYFQNEAQLEKSRLLSDRFSAERPKGSFSTLEIQRTEQGDSAMYLCASSLGGGRALREQFFGPGTRLTVL.

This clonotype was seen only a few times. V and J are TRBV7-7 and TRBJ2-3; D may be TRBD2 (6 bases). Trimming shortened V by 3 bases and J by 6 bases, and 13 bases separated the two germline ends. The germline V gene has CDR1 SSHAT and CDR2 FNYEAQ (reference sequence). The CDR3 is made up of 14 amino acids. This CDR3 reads CASSFGGPGDTQYF. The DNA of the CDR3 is TGTGCCAGCAGCTTCGGAGGGCCGGGCGATACGCAGTATTTT.

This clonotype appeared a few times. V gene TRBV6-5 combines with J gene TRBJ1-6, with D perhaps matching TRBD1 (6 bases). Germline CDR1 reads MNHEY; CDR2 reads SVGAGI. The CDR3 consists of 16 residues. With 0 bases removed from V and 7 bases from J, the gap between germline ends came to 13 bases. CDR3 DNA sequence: TGTGCCAGCAGTTACTCGGGGGGCCCCGTCAATTCACCCCTCCACTTT. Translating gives CASSYSGGPVNSPLHF.

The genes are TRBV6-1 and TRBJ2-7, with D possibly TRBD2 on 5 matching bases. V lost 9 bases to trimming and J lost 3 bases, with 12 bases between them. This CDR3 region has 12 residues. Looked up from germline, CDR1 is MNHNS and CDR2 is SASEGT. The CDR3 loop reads CASSVIFYEQYF. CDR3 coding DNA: TGTGCCAGTAGCGTGATTTTCTACGAGCAGTACTTC.

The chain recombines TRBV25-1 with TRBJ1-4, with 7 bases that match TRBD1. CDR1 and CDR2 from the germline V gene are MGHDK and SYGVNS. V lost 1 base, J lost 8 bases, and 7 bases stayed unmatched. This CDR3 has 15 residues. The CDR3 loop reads CASSELRGGDEKLFF. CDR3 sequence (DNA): TGTGCCAGCAGTGAATTGCGAGGGGGCGACGAAAAACTGTTTTTT.

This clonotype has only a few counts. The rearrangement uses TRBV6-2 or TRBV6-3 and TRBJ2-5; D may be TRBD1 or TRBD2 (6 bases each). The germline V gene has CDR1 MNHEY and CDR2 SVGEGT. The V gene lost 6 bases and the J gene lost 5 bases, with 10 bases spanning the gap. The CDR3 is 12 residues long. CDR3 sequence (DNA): TGTGCCAGCAGAACCGGGGGCGAGACCCAGTACTTC. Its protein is CASRTGGETQYF.

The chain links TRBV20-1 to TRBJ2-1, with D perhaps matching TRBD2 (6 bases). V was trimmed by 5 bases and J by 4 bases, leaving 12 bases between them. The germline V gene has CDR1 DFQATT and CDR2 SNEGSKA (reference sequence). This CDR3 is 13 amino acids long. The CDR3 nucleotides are TGCAGTGCTGGGGAGGCCCTATACAATGAGCAGTTCTTC. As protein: CSAGEALYNEQFF.

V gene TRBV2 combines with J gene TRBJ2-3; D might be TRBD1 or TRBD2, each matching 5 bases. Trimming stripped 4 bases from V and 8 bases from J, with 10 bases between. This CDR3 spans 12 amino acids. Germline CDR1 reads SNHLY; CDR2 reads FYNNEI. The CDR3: CASSGPGGTQYF. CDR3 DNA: TGTGCCAGCAGTGGACCTGGGGGTACGCAGTATTTT. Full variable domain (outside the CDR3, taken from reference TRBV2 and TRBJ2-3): EPEVTQTPSHQVTQMGQEVILRCVPISNHLYFYWYRQILGQKVEFLVSFYNNEISEKSEIFDDQFSVERPDGSNFTLKIRSTKLEDSAMYFCASSGPGGTQYFGPGTRLTVL.

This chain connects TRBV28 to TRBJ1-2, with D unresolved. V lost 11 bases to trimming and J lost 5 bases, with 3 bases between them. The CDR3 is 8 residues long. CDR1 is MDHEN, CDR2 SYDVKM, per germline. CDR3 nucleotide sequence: TGTGCCGTTTATGGCTACACCTTC. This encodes CAVYGYTF.

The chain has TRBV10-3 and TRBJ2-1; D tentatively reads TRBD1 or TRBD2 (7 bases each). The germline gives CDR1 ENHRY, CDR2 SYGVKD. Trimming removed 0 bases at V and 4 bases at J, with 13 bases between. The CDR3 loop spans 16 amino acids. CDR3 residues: CAISESARGGYNEQFF. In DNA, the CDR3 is TGTGCCATCAGTGAGTCGGCCAGGGGGGGGTACAATGAGCAGTTCTTC.

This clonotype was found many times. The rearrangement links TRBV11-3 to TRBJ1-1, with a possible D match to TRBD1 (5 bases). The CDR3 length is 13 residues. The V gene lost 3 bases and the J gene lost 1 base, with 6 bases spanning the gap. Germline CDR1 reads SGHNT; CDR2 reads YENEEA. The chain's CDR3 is CASSFGGNTEAFF. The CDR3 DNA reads TGTGCCAGCAGCTTTGGGGGGAACACTGAAGCTTTCTTT.

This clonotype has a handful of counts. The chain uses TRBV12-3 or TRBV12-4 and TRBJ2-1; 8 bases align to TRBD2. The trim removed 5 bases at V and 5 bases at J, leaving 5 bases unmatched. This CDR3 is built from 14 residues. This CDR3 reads CASSDGGGNNEQFF. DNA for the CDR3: TGTGCCAGCAGTGACGGGGGGGGAAACAATGAGCAGTTCTTC.

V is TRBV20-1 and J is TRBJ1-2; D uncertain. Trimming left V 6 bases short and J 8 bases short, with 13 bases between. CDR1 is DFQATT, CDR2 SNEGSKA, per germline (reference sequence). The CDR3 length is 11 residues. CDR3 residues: CSARSDPGYTF. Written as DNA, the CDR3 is TGCAGTGCCCGATCGGACCCCGGCTACACCTTC.

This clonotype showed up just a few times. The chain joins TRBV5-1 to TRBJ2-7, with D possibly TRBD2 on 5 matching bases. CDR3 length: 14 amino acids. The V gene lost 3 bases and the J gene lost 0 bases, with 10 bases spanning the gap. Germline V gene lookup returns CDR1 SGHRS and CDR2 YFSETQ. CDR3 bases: TGCGCCAGCAGCTCACAAGGAGGCTCCTACGAGCAGTACTTC. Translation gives CASSSQGGSYEQYF.

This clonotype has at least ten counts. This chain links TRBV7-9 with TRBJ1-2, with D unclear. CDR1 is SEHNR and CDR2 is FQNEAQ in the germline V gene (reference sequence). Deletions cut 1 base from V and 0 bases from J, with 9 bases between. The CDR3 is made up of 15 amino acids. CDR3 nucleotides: TGTGCCAGCAGCTTAGGGGTGGGGACTAACTATGGCTACACCTTC. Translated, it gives CASSLGVGTNYGYTF.

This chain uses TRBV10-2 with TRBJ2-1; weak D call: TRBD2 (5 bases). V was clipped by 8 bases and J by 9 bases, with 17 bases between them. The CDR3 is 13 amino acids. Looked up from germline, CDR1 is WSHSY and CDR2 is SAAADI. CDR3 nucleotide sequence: TGCGCCAGCCCCCCCGGGCAACTAGGTGAGCAGTTCTTC. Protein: CASPPGQLGEQFF.

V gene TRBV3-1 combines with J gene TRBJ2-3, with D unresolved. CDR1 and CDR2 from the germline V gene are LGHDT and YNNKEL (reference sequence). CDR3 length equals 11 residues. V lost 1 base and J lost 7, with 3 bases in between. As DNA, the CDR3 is TGTGCCAGCAGCCAAGCATATACGCAGTATTTT. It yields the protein CASSQAYTQYF.

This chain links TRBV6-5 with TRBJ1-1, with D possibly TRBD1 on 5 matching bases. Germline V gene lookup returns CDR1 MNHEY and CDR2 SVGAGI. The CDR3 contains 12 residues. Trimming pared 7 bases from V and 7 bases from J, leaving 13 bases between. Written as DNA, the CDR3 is TGTGCCAGCAATAGCCAGGGCGATGAAGCTTTCTTT. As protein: CASNSQGDEAFF.

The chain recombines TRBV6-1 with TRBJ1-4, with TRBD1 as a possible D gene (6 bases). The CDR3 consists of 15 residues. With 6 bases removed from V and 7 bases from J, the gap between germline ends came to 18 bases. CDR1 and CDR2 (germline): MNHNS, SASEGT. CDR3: CASRTYRARSEKLFF. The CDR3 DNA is TGTGCCAGCAGGACCTACAGGGCTCGAAGTGAAAAACTGTTTTTT.

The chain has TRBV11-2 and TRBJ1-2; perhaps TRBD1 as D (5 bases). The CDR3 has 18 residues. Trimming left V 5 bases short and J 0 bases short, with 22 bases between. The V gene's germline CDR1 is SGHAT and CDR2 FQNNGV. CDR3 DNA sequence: TGTGCCAGCAGCACAAGACAATTACGGGACGGAGCTAACTATGGCTACACCTTC. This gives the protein CASSTRQLRDGANYGYTF.

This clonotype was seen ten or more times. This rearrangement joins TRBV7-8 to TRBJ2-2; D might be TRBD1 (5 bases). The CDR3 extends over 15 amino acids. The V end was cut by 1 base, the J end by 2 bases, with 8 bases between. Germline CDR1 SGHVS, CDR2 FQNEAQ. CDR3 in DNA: TGTGCCAGCAGCTTAGGCCAGGGTAACACCGGGGAGCTGTTTTTT. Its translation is CASSLGQGNTGELFF.

The CDR3 is CASTRGNYGYTF. The CDR3 DNA is TGTGCCAGTACAAGGGGGAACTATGGCTACACCTTC. V is TRBV19 and J is TRBJ1-2, with D tentatively TRBD1 (6 bases). This CDR3 is 12 amino acids long. Trimming removed 7 bases from V and 2 bases from J, with 8 bases in between. Germline CDR1 LNHDA, CDR2 SQIVND (reference sequence).

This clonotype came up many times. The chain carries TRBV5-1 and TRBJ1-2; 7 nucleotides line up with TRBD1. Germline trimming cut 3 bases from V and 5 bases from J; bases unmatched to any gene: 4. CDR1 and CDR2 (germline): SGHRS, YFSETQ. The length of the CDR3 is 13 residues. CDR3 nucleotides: TGCGCCAGCAGCTCCGGGACAGCTTATGGCTACACCTTC. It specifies CASSSGTAYGYTF.

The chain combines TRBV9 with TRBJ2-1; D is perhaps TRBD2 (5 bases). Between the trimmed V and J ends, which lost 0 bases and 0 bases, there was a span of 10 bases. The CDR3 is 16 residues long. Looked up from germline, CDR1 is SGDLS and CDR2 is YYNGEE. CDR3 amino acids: CASSVDGGSSYNEQFF. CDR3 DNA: TGTGCCAGCAGCGTAGATGGTGGGAGCTCCTACAATGAGCAGTTCTTC.

CDR3: CSARDFGANVLTF. In DNA form, the CDR3 reads TGCAGTGCTAGAGATTTTGGGGCCAACGTCCTGACTTTC. The chain joins TRBV20-1 to TRBJ2-6; no reliable D call. Germline CDR1 DFQATT, CDR2 SNEGSKA (reference sequence). This CDR3 is built from 13 residues. V was shortened by 0 bases and J by 3 bases, with 3 bases between the two germline ends.

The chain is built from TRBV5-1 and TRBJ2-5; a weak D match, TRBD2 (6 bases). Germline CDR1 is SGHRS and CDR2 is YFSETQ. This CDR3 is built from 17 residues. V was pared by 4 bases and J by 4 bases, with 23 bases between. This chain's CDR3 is CASSVRRSGGERETQYF. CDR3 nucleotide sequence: TGCGCCAGCAGCGTCCGCAGGAGCGGAGGGGAGCGAGAGACCCAGTACTTC.

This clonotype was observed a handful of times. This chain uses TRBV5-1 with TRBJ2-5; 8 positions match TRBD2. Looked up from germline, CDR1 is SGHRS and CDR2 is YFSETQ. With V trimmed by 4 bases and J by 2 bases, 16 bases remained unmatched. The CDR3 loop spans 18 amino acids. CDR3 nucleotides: TGCGCCAGCAGCATTGTGGGACCGAAACGGGGGGGACAAGAGACCCAGTACTTC. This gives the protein CASSIVGPKRGGQETQYF.

This CDR3 reads CAISGGGRSYNEQFF. CDR3 in DNA: TGTGCCATCAGTGGGGGGGGGCGATCCTACAATGAGCAGTTCTTC. V gene TRBV10-3 combines with J gene TRBJ2-1, with D tentatively TRBD2 (7 bases). Germline CDR1 is ENHRY and CDR2 is SYGVKD. The CDR3 runs 15 residues. Trimming took 4 bases from V and 1 from J, leaving 11 bases between them.

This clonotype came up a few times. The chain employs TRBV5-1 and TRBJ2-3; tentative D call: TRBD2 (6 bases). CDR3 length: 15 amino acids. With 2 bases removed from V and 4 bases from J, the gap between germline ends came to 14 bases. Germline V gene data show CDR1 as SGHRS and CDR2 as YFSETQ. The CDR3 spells CASSLLGSVADTQYF. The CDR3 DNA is TGCGCCAGCAGCTTACTCGGGAGTGTGGCAGATACGCAGTATTTT. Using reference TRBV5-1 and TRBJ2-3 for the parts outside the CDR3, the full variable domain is KAGVTQTPRYLIKTRGQQVTLSCSPISGHRSVSWYQQTPGQGLQFLFEYFSETQRNKGNFPGRFSGRQFSNSRSEMNVSTLELGDSALYLCASSLLGSVADTQYFGPGTRLTVL.

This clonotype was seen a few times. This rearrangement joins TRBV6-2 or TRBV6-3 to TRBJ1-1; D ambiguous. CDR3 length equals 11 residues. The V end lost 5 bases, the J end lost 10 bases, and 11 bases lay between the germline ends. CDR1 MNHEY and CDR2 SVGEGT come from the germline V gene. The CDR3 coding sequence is TGTGCCAGCAGTGATCTAGGCGGAGCTTTCTTT. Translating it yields CASSDLGGAFF.